This T cell receptor (beta chain) stems from a study of cytomegalovirus exposure and HLA in healthy donors. Germline V gene data show CDR1 as MNHEY and CDR2 as SMNVEV (reference sequence). The CDR3 contains 15 residues. V lost 3 bases to trimming and J lost 11 bases; unmatched junction nucleotides: 15. With 60 Vbeta and 13 Jbeta primers, the PCR was carried out. Method: immunoSEQ multiplex PCR; TCRdb's copy keeps in-frame clones and lacks some. The sample consists of about 85,000 clones, around 80% of them appearing once. V gene TRBV27 combines with J gene TRBJ1-2, with 7 nucleotides matching TRBD1. This TCR came from a woman aged 50 to 60 in good health and CMV-seropositive. Source material: PBMCs. CDR3 bases: TGTGCCAGCAGTTTTTCCGACAGGGTGCTGGGTGGGTACACCTTC. Encoded protein: CASSFSDRVLGGYTF.